The 9 T cell receptor beta chains below come from one sample, sequenced in a study of T cells in Graves' hyperthyroidism and ophthalmopathy. TCR beta CDR3 regions were amplified from RNA. The TCR CDR3 first-round RT-PCR relied on the HTBI primer set. Each CDR3 protein gets one entry after TCRdb re-called the multiplex PCR reads with MiXCR. Of more than 550,000 distinct CDR3 sequences detected, around 20% appear once; the ten largest clones hold approximately 16%. Sequencing input: blood. These receptor sequences come from a woman between 50 and 59 years old with Graves' hyperthyroidism that later progressed to Graves' ophthalmopathy.

The CDR3 region is CASSEGSAGPADGYTF. The CDR3 nucleotides are TGTGCCAGCAGTGAAGGGTCGGCAGGGCCCGCGGATGGCTACACCTTC. This rearrangement joins TRBV6-1 to TRBJ1-2; D may be TRBD1 (5 bases). V shed 1 base and J shed 6 bases, with 18 bases lying between them. CDR3 size: 16 residues. Germline V gene sequence: CDR1 MNHNS, CDR2 SASEGT.

The sample holds one count of this clonotype. V gene TRBV12-3 or TRBV12-4 combines with J gene TRBJ1-6; no firm D call. V was shortened by 1 base and J by 10 bases, with 5 bases between the two germline ends. The CDR3 totals 12 residues. CDR3 region: CASSLDVSPLHF. The CDR3 region has the DNA TGTGCCAGCAGTTTAGATGTGTCACCCCTCCACTTT.

This clonotype came up a few times. The chain links TRBV7-9 to TRBJ1-2; no clear D. The CDR3 is 13 amino acids. V was clipped by 1 base and J by 14 bases, with 17 bases between them. Germline V lookup: CDR1 SEHNR, CDR2 FQNEAQ (reference sequence). Here the CDR3 reads CASSLVREPAQTF. In nucleotides, the CDR3 is TGTGCCAGCAGCTTAGTCCGGGAGCCGGCTCAAACCTTC.

This clonotype was seen ten or more times. V gene TRBV11-2 combines with J gene TRBJ1-2, with D possibly being TRBD1 (6 bases). The V end lost 5 bases, the J end lost 4 bases, and 11 bases lay between the germline ends. This CDR3 spans 13 amino acids. Germline values: CDR1 SGHAT, CDR2 FQNNGV. CDR3 DNA: TGTGCCAGCAGCCCGGACAGTTTCTATGGCTACACCTTC. This encodes CASSPDSFYGYTF.

This clonotype has at least ten counts. The CDR3 coding sequence is TGTGCCAGCAGTTCTCCCGGTGGACAGAACCACGAGCAGTACTTC. Protein product: CASSSPGGQNHEQYF. The chain is built from TRBV6-2 or TRBV6-3 and TRBJ2-7; possibly TRBD1 for D (6 bases). Per germline, CDR1 MNHEY and CDR2 SVGEGT. Trimming shortened V by 4 bases and J by 5 bases, and 18 bases separated the two germline ends. The CDR3 is 15 amino acids.

This clonotype has a handful of counts. The chain is built from TRBV7-2 and TRBJ2-4; D is perhaps TRBD1 (5 bases). The ends were cut back, 1 base at V and 6 bases at J, with 10 bases in the middle. In germline, CDR1 is SGHTA, CDR2 FQGNSA. This CDR3 spans 14 amino acids. Written as DNA, the CDR3 is TGTGCCAGCAGCTTAGGACAGATTGTAAACATTCAGTACTTC. Translation gives CASSLGQIVNIQYF.

This clonotype came up once. This may arise from a read error, as a much more abundant clone is one base away. The chain couples TRBV6-1 to TRBJ2-7; the D is unclear. From germline, CDR1 is MNHNS and CDR2 SASEGT. The CDR3 length is 14 residues. V gave up 6 bases and J gave up 0 bases, with 12 bases separating them. The DNA for the CDR3 is TGTGCCAGCAGCGGAATAGAGAGCTCCTACGAGCAGTACTTC. Translated, it gives CASSGIESSYEQYF.

Only a few counts were recorded for this clonotype. The genes are TRBV18 and TRBJ1-5; D is uncertain. The germline V gene encodes CDR1 KGHSH and CDR2 LQKENI. Trimming took off 3 bases at V and 6 bases at J, with 12 bases between the two ends. CDR3 length: 14 amino acids. The CDR3 spells CASSPELGIQPQHF. The CDR3 coding sequence is TGTGCCAGCTCACCGGAGCTAGGGATTCAGCCCCAGCATTTT.

The rearrangement joins TRBV4-1 to TRBJ2-7; no clear D gene. Germline V gives CDR1 MGHRA, CDR2 YSYEKL. The CDR3 loop spans 15 amino acids. V was trimmed by 0 bases and J by 3 bases, leaving 12 bases between them. CDR3 nucleotide sequence: TGCGCCAGCAGCCAAGAACGCAGCGAGAACTACGAGCAGTACTTC. This encodes CASSQERSENYEQYF.